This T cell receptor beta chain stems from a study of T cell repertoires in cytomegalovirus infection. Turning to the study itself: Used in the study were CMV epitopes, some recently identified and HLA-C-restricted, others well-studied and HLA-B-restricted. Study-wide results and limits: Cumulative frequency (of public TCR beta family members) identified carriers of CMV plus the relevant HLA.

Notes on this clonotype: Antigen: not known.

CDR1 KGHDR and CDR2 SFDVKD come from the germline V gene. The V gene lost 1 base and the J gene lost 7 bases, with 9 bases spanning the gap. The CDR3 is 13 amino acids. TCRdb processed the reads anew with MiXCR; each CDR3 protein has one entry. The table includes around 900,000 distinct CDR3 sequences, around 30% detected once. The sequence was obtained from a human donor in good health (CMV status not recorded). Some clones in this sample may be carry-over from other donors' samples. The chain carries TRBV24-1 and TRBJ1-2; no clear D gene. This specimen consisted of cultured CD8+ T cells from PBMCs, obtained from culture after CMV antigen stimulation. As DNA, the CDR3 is TGTGCCACCAGTGATTTAGGAGTTTCTGGCTACACCTTC. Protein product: CATSDLGVSGYTF.